Below are 27 T cell receptor beta chains sequenced from a single sample in a study of glioma-infiltrating T cells (dated by TCRdb to between 2015 and 2016). Sequenced on an Illumina MiSeq. TCR alpha and beta CDR3 regions were amplified with the iRepertoire nested amplicon-rescue multiplex PCR (arm-PCR) platform from RNA. TCRdb cleaned the public reads at Q25 with fastp, built clones with MiXCR and kept in-frame beta chains. CDR3 protein sequences are deduplicated, and each keeps its most common genes and DNA. The sample yields about 110,000 distinct CDR3 sequences; less than 30% were counted once. Clones ranked in the top ten supply 30% to 35% of the sample. Specimen: glioma tissue, nonneoplastic brain tissue, or PBMCs (not recorded which). These receptors came from a human donor with low-grade glioma or glioblastoma, undergoing nonglioma brain surgery, or in good health (not recorded which).

Concerning this clonotype: The CDR3 does not close with the conserved phenylalanine or tryptophan, likely indicating a read error. This chain joins TRBV6-8 and TRBJ2-7; D gene unclear. The CDR3 contains 12 residues. The germline V gene encodes CDR1 MNHGY and CDR2 SAAAGT. The DNA for the CDR3 is TGTACCAGTAGAACCTTCGGTACCGAGCAGTACCGC. Translation gives CTSRTFGTEQYR.

The table lists this clonotype with a few counts. This chain connects TRBV24-1 to TRBJ2-1; 9 bases align to TRBD2. With V trimmed by 4 bases and J by 8 bases, 8 bases remained unmatched. Per the germline V gene, CDR1 is KGHDR and CDR2 is SFDVKD. The CDR3 has 15 amino acids. The CDR3 bases are TGTGCCACCAGTGACAGCGGGAGGCCTTTAGATGAGCAGTTCTTC. It encodes CATSDSGRPLDEQFF.

This clonotype appeared many times. This chain links TRBV18 with TRBJ2-7; 7 bases align to TRBD1. The CDR3 is 14 amino acids. The germline CDR1 and CDR2 sequences are KGHSH and LQKENI. Germline trimming cut 2 bases from V and 5 bases from J; bases unmatched to any gene: 6. CDR3 DNA: TGTGCCAGCTCACCAGGAACAGGGGTCGACGAGCAGTACTTC. Translating it yields CASSPGTGVDEQYF.

At least ten counts were recorded for this clonotype. The J gene is TRBJ1-1, the V gene TRBV28; TRBD1 is a possible D gene (5 bases). Trimming removed 6 bases from V and 10 bases from J, with 15 bases in between. The germline V gene encodes CDR1 MDHEN and CDR2 SYDVKM. The CDR3 loop spans 12 amino acids. Here the CDR3 DNA reads TGTGCCAGCAGACCGGGGCAAAAAGGAGCTTTCTTT. It is translated as CASRPGQKGAFF. Complete variable domain (other parts from reference TRBV28 and TRBJ1-1): DVKVTQSSRYLVKRTGEKVFLECVQDMDHENMFWYRQDPGLGLRLIYFSYDVKMKEKGDIPEGYSVSREKKERFSLILESASTNQTSMYLCASRPGQKGAFFGQGTRLTVV.

In its sample, this clonotype was seen many times. This chain links TRBV7-9 with TRBJ1-2, with D unclear. The CDR3 loop spans 14 amino acids. The germline V gene encodes CDR1 SEHNR and CDR2 FQNEAQ (reference sequence). Between the trimmed V and J ends, which lost 2 bases and 1 base, there was a span of 8 bases. The CDR3 DNA reads as TGTGCCAGCAGCTTATTGGCTTATAACTATGGCTACACCTTC. Translated, it gives CASSLLAYNYGYTF.

The table lists this clonotype with a few counts. This chain links TRBV5-4 with TRBJ1-2; the match to TRBD1 covers 9 bases. CDR3 size: 16 residues. V trimming: 3 bases; J trimming: 7 bases; junction bases outside the gene matches: 13. Germline V gives CDR1 SGHNT, CDR2 YYREEE (reference sequence). The DNA for the CDR3 is TGTGCCAGCAGCTCGAATCCGGGACAGGGATTGGGTGGCTACACCTTC. It translates to CASSSNPGQGLGGYTF.

This rearrangement joins TRBV7-3 to TRBJ2-1; 8 nucleotides align to TRBD2. This CDR3 is 15 amino acids long. Trimming removed 3 bases from V and 2 bases from J; junction bases left unmatched: 3. Germline V lookup: CDR1 SGHTA, CDR2 FQGTGA. CDR3 sequence: CASSFRRGAYNEQFF. As DNA, the CDR3 is TGTGCCAGCAGCTTCCGGCGGGGGGCCTACAATGAGCAGTTCTTC.

This clonotype was counted ten times or more. CDR3 region: CASRAVPGQVFQETQYF. The CDR3, as DNA: TGTGCCAGCAGAGCAGTCCCGGGACAGGTCTTCCAAGAGACCCAGTACTTC. The chain joins TRBV28 to TRBJ2-5; 8 nucleotides match TRBD1. CDR1 MDHEN and CDR2 SYDVKM come from the germline V gene. There are 17 residues in the CDR3. Trimming took 6 bases from V and 1 from J; bases not matched to a gene: 13.

This clonotype has ten or more counts. The rearrangement joins TRBV7-2 to TRBJ1-6, with 9 bases identical to TRBD1. J lost 10 bases, V lost 4 bases, and 8 bases had no gene match. Germline V CDR1 and CDR2: SGHTA, FQGNSA. The CDR3 is made up of 15 amino acids. CDR3: CASSSGTGTRSPLHF. The DNA of the CDR3 is TGTGCCAGCAGCTCCGGGACAGGGACTCGGTCACCCCTCCACTTT.

This clonotype was seen many times. V and J are TRBV20-1 and TRBJ2-1; D is unresolved. This CDR3 contains 12 residues. Germline lookup yields CDR1 DFQATT and CDR2 SNEGSKA (reference sequence). Trimming pared 3 bases from V and 8 bases from J, leaving 11 bases between. CDR3 sequence (DNA): TGCAGTGCTAGTATTGAAGGTCATGAGCAGTTCTTC. Translating it yields CSASIEGHEQFF.

Ten or more counts support this clonotype. The CDR3 spells CASSVTPQTADEQFF. The CDR3 coding sequence is TGTGCCAGCAGCGTAACCCCCCAGACAGCGGATGAGCAGTTCTTC. The chain uses TRBV9 and TRBJ2-1; D possibly matches TRBD1 or TRBD2 (5 bases each). V dropped 1 base and J dropped 8 bases, with 16 bases sitting between them. CDR3 length equals 15 residues. Germline-derived CDR1 and CDR2 are SGDLS and YYNGEE. Complete variable domain (other parts from reference TRBV9 and TRBJ2-1): DSGVTQTPKHLITATGQRVTLRCSPRSGDLSVYWYQQSLDQGLQFLIQYYNGEERAKGNILERFSAQQFPDLHSELNLSSLELGDSALYFCASSVTPQTADEQFFGPGTRLTVL.

A note on this clonotype: Possible read error: a much larger clone is one base away. This chain uses TRBV4-1 with TRBJ1-2; 7 bases line up with TRBD1. Trimming at V came to 0 bases and at J to 8 bases, leaving 9 bases not matched to a gene. Germline lookup yields CDR1 MGHRA and CDR2 YSYEKL. The length of the CDR3 is 15 residues. CDR3 residues: CASSQDGRGGRGYTF. CDR3 nucleotides: TGCGCCAGCAGCCAAGATGGAAGAGGGGGCCGCGGCTACACCTTC.

This clonotype is a singleton in its sample. Just one base apart from a much larger clone, this may be a read error. The V and J genes are TRBV6-2 or TRBV6-3 and TRBJ2-7, with D possibly TRBD1 on 7 matching bases. V lost 4 bases and J 7 bases, leaving 20 bases between the germline ends. The CDR3 consists of 15 residues. Germline V gene sequence: CDR1 MNHEY, CDR2 SVGEGT. The CDR3 region is CASSSGAGGYNEQYF. The CDR3 bases are TGTGCCAGCAGTTCCGGGGCAGGGGGGTACAATGAGCAGTACTTC.

As for this clonotype: This may be a read error, as it is one base from a much larger clone. V is TRBV30 and J is TRBJ2-1; D remains ambiguous. Germline CDR1 reads GTSNPN; CDR2 reads SVGIG (reference sequence). The CDR3 covers 13 residues. CDR3 in DNA: TGTGCCTTGAGTATGGCCGGAAACAATGAGCAGTTCTTC. Translation: CALSMAGNNEQFF.

This sequence joins TRBV5-1 and TRBJ2-3; 8 nucleotides line up with TRBD1. V trimming: 1 base; J trimming: 5 bases; junction bases outside the gene matches: 6. CDR1 and CDR2 from the germline V gene are SGHRS and YFSETQ. This CDR3 is built from 15 residues. The CDR3 is CASSLFGQGKDTQYF. CDR3 bases: TGCGCCAGCAGCTTGTTTGGACAGGGAAAAGATACGCAGTATTTT.

This clonotype was counted many times. The chain couples TRBV7-2 to TRBJ1-3; no clear D. The CDR3 length is 14 residues. Trimming took 5 bases from V and 0 from J, leaving 8 bases between them. CDR1 and CDR2 (germline): SGHTA, FQGNSA. In DNA, the CDR3 is TGTGCCAGCAGCCAGGAAGGCTCTGGAAACACCATATATTTT. Its protein product is CASSQEGSGNTIYF.

This clonotype appeared a few times. V is TRBV7-2 and J is TRBJ1-5; D is perhaps TRBD1 (6 bases). The CDR3 covers 14 residues. Trimming took 1 base from V and 4 from J, leaving 8 bases between them. Germline V gene sequence: CDR1 SGHTA, CDR2 FQGNSA. The CDR3 DNA follows: TGTGCCAGCAGCTTAGTCGACAGGAATCAGCCCCAGCATTTT. Translation: CASSLVDRNQPQHF.

Concerning this clonotype: A much larger clonotype is one base distant, so this may be a read error. The chain couples TRBV5-5 to TRBJ2-7; the match to TRBD1 covers 10 bases. This CDR3 is 14 amino acids long. CDR1 is SGHKS and CDR2 is YYEKEE in the germline V gene (reference sequence). The chain's CDR3 is CASSLGGQGYEQCF. The DNA of the CDR3 is TGTGCCAGCAGCTTGGGGGGACAGGGGTACGAGCAGTGCTTC.

The V gene is TRBV29-1, the J gene TRBJ1-5, with 10 bases matching TRBD1. Germline CDR1 is SQVTM and CDR2 is ANQGSEA. This CDR3 comprises 15 residues. Losses at the gene ends were 7 bases for V and 0 bases for J; bases not matched to a gene: 6. CDR3 sequence (DNA): TGCAGCGCAGGACAGGGGGGGGATAGCAATCAGCCCCAGCATTTT. Translating gives CSAGQGGDSNQPQHF.

This clonotype was observed at least ten times. The chain combines TRBV7-2 with TRBJ1-2; the D is unclear. The CDR3 consists of 14 residues. V shed 1 base and J shed 4 bases, with 10 bases lying between them. Germline CDR1 and CDR2: SGHTA and FQGNSA. The CDR3 DNA is TGTGCCAGCAGCTTAGTGCCTCGGGGCTATGGCTACACCTTC. As protein: CASSLVPRGYGYTF.

This clonotype was picked up many times. The V and J genes are TRBV28 and TRBJ1-4, with D perhaps TRBD1 (5 bases). The CDR3 runs to 14 residues. The germline CDR1 and CDR2 sequences are MDHEN and SYDVKM. V lost 2 bases and J lost 6, with 10 bases in between. The DNA for the CDR3 is TGTGCCAGCAGTTTAAGCAGGGAGGATGAAAAACTGTTTTTT. It translates to CASSLSREDEKLFF. Full variable domain (missing parts from reference TRBV28 and TRBJ1-4): DVKVTQSSRYLVKRTGEKVFLECVQDMDHENMFWYRQDPGLGLRLIYFSYDVKMKEKGDIPEGYSVSREKKERFSLILESASTNQTSMYLCASSLSREDEKLFFGSGTQLSVL.

A word on this clonotype: A much larger clone lies one base from this, so it may be a read error. The chain links TRBV14 to TRBJ2-5, with 10 bases lining up with TRBD1. The trim removed 4 bases at V and 5 bases at J, leaving 7 bases unmatched. This CDR3 has 15 amino acids. Germline V gives CDR1 SGHDN, CDR2 FVKESK. CDR3 loop: CASSPTKGQGETQYF. Here the CDR3 DNA reads TGTGCCAGCAGCCCAACAAAGGGACAGGGGGAGACCCAGTACTTC.

The V gene is TRBV29-1, the J gene TRBJ1-1; D not resolved. This CDR3 has 13 amino acids. CDR1 is SQVTM, CDR2 ANQGSEA, per germline. Trimming removed 1 base from V and 1 base from J, with 7 bases in between. The CDR3 bases are TGCAGCGTTGAAGTACAGTCGAACACTGAAGCTTTCTTT. Protein: CSVEVQSNTEAFF. Full variable domain (remainder filled in from reference TRBV29-1 and TRBJ1-1): SAVISQKPSRDICQRGTSLTIQCQVDSQVTMMFWYRQQPGQSLTLIATANQGSEATYESGFVIDKFPISRPNLTFSTLTVSNMSPEDSSIYLCSVEVQSNTEAFFGQGTRLTVV.

This clonotype was counted at least ten times. The chain couples TRBV29-1 to TRBJ2-3; 9 nucleotides line up with TRBD2. Losses at the gene ends were 6 bases for V and 2 bases for J; bases not matched to a gene: 6. The CDR3 totals 14 residues. Germline-derived CDR1 and CDR2 are SQVTM and ANQGSEA. CDR3 sequence (DNA): TGCAGCGTCGCGGGACTAGCTACCACAGATACGCAGTATTTT. Protein sequence: CSVAGLATTDTQYF.

This clonotype was counted at least ten times. The chain employs TRBV30 and TRBJ1-5; 10 nucleotides agree with TRBD1. This CDR3 has 14 residues. Germline values: CDR1 GTSNPN, CDR2 SVGIG (reference sequence). After removal of 0 bases from V and 5 bases from J, the junction contained 1 base not matched to a gene. CDR3 coding DNA: TGTGCCTGGAGTGTTGGACAGGGGGATCAGCCCCAGCATTTT. Residues: CAWSVGQGDQPQHF. Combining the CDR3 with reference TRBV30 and TRBJ1-5 gives the whole variable domain SQTIHQWPATLVQPVGSPLSLECTVEGTSNPNLYWYRQAAGRGLQLLFYSVGIGQISSEVPQNLSASRPQDRQFILSSKKLLLSDSGFYLCAWSVGQGDQPQHFGDGTRLSIL.

This clonotype appeared many times. J is TRBJ2-5 and V is TRBV4-2, with 12 bases fitting TRBD2. CDR3 length: 17 amino acids. The V segment lost 0 bases and the J segment 2 bases; nucleotides outside the gene matches: 4. Germline V lookup: CDR1 LGHNA, CDR2 YNFKEQ. CDR3 sequence reads: CASSQDQLAGGQETQYF. The CDR3 DNA follows: TGTGCCAGCAGCCAAGATCAACTAGCGGGGGGACAAGAGACCCAGTACTTC.

In this sample, this clonotype turned up a few times. A much larger clone lies one base from this, so it may be a read error. The chain has TRBV7-2 and TRBJ2-7, with 8 positions matching TRBD1. Unmatched junction bases numbered 4, after V lost 5 bases and J lost 1 base. The CDR3 length is 14 residues. CDR1 is SGHTA, CDR2 FQGNSA, per germline. DNA of the CDR3: TGTGCCAGCAGCCCGGACAGGGTATCCTACGAGCAGTACTTC. Protein: CASSPDRVSYEQYF.